The rows below give T cell receptor beta chains drawn from one sample of a study of human T cells and chemical hapten exposure. From the RACE reads, TCRdb called clonotypes with MiXCR, one entry per CDR3 protein. The repertoire holds tens of thousands of distinct CDR3 sequences, with about 7.7% as singletons. Specimen: whole blood. These receptors all stem from a human donor in good health. Some clones in this sample may be carry-over from other donors' samples. CDR3s include the opening cysteine and the closing phenylalanine or tryptophan. The D gene is left open where the match is weak. Clone size is shown for a subset of rows, as once, few, many or a class of expanded clone.

v_call	d_call	j_call	clone_size	cdr3_aa	cdr3_nt
TRBV30	-	TRBJ1-6	few	CAWSRPVGLGSPLHF	TGTGCCTGGAGCCGCCCGGTGGGGCTGGGTTCACCCCTCCACTTT
TRBV10-3	-	TRBJ2-1	few	CAIGYRAGQYNEQFF	TGTGCCATCGGATATAGGGCAGGGCAGTACAATGAGCAGTTCTTC
TRBV6-1	-	TRBJ2-5	many	CASNGQFQETQYF	TGTGCCAGCAACGGACAGTTTCAAGAGACCCAGTACTTC
TRBV18	-	TRBJ2-3	few	CASSPAERTDTQYF	TGTGCCAGCTCACCAGCGGAGCGGACAGATACGCAGTATTTT
TRBV12-3/TRBV12-4	-	TRBJ1-1	few	CASTGCGPEAFF	TGTGCCAGCACCGGATGCGGTCCTGAAGCTTTCTTT
TRBV29-1	-	TRBJ1-1	few	CSVGAGWARNTEAFF	TGCAGCGTTGGGGCAGGTTGGGCCAGGAACACTGAAGCTTTCTTT
TRBV6-5	-	TRBJ2-3	few	CASSSSRGGTQYF	TGTGCCAGCAGTTCCTCTAGGGGAGGAACGCAGTATTTT
TRBV7-9	-	TRBJ2-1	-	CASSPKLRVSNEQFF	TGTGCCAGCAGCCCCAAACTCAGGGTATCAAATGAGCAGTTCTTC
TRBV7-6	TRBD2	TRBJ2-3	-	CASSLVEGLAVSTDTQYF	TGTGCCAGCAGCTTAGTGGAGGGGCTAGCGGTTAGCACAGATACGCAGTATTTT
TRBV20-1	-	TRBJ1-1	-	CSARDPGPMAVEAFF	TGCAGTGCTAGAGATCCCGGTCCCATGGCAGTTGAAGCTTTCTTT
TRBV6-6	-	TRBJ1-6	many	CASSQRASDSPLHF	TGTGCCAGCAGTCAAAGGGCGTCGGATTCACCCCTCCACTTT
TRBV5-1	TRBD1	TRBJ2-7	-	CASSPGDRNEQYF	TGCGCCAGCAGCCCGGGGGACAGGAACGAGCAGTACTTC